This is a list of T cell receptor beta chains from one sample in a study of persistence of HIV-infected CD4 T cells. Produced via immunoSEQ multiplex PCR; TCRdb's table is partial and in-frame only. This table has about 64,000 clones, roughly 77% appearing once. These receptors' antigens are unknown. Here the sequenced sample was CD4+ T cells sorted from PBMCs after approximately 19-hour stimulation, taken from a patient who received antiretroviral therapy. The receptors come from an adult man with HIV who was CMV-seropositive. Both conserved end residues are part of each CDR3. A D gene is named only where the DNA matches it firmly. Clone size appears in some rows only: once, few, many, or a class for an expanded clone.

V,size,D,J,DNA,CDR3
TRBV6-5,.,.,TRBJ1-1,TGTGCCAGCACCTTGGGGGGGCAGGCTTTCTTT,CASTLGGQAFF
TRBV5-1,few,TRBD1,TRBJ1-1,TGCGCCAGCAGCCGGGACAGAGCAAACACTGAAGCTTTCTTT,CASSRDRANTEAFF
TRBV19,.,.,TRBJ2-7,TGTGCCAGTAGTCTCGGGAAGGCCTACGAGCAGTACTTC,CASSLGKAYEQYF
TRBV2,.,TRBD1,TRBJ1-6,TGTGCCAGCATCTCCGGGACAGGGAATTCACCCCTCCACTTT,CASISGTGNSPLHF
TRBV7-9,.,.,TRBJ1-4,TGTGCCAGCAGCTTAGTCGGGCGGAATGAAAAACTGTTTTTT,CASSLVGRNEKLFF
TRBV9,few,.,TRBJ1-4,TGTGCCAGCAGCTGGGGGGCAACTAATGAAAAACTGTTTTTT,CASSWGATNEKLFF
TRBV7-8,.,.,TRBJ2-1,TGTGCCAGCAGCCGAGGGGCTTACAATGAGCAGTTCTTC,CASSRGAYNEQFF
TRBV5-8,.,.,TRBJ1-2,TGTGCCAGCAGCCCCACAGGGAACTATGGCTACACCTTC,CASSPTGNYGYTF
TRBV19,few,.,TRBJ1-3,TGTGCCAGTACCACCTCGGTCCGCTCTGGAAACACCATATATTTT,CASTTSVRSGNTIYF
TRBV6-5,.,.,TRBJ1-3,TGTGCCAGCACTTCAATATCCTCTGGAAACACCATATATTTT,CASTSISSGNTIYF
TRBV3-1/TRBV3-2,.,TRBD2,TRBJ2-1,TGTGCCAGCAGCTTACTAGCGGCCACGCTCAATGAGCAGTTCTTC,CASSLLAATLNEQFF
TRBV24-1,.,.,TRBJ2-3,TGTGCCACCAGTGAGGGGCCGTCCGGCGATACGCAGTATTTT,CATSEGPSGDTQYF
TRBV28,.,TRBD1,TRBJ1-2,TGTGCCAGCAGTTTAATGACAGGGGGGATGTATAGAGGCTACACCTTC,CASSLMTGGMYRGYTF
TRBV4-1,.,.,TRBJ1-2,TGCGCCAGCAGCCAAGATTGGTTTGCGGGGGCTGGCTACACCTTC,CASSQDWFAGAGYTF
TRBV19,.,TRBD1,TRBJ1-1,TGTGCCAGCGACCACAGGGGTCGTACGAACACTGAAGCTTTCTTT,CASDHRGRTNTEAFF
TRBV25-1,.,.,TRBJ1-4,TGTGCCAGCAGTGATAGTGGGAGGAGGCAACTGTTTTTT,CASSDSGRRQLFF
TRBV5-6,.,.,TRBJ2-1,TGTGCCAGCAGCTTGGCAGGGGGGAATGAGCAGTTCTTC,CASSLAGGNEQFF
TRBV6-5,once,.,TRBJ1-2,TGTGCCAGCAGTTACTCCGCCCCAGGGCGGGGTGGCTACACCTTC,CASSYSAPGRGGYTF
TRBV10-3,few,TRBD1,TRBJ1-4,TGTGCCATCAGTGGACAGGGGAAGGGTGAAAAACTGTTTTTT,CAISGQGKGEKLFF
TRBV6-1,.,TRBD1,TRBJ1-5,TGTGCCAGCAGTGCCCAACCTCAGGGGGGCAATCAGCCCCAGCATTTT,CASSAQPQGGNQPQHF
TRBV5-5,.,.,TRBJ1-1,TGTGCCAGCAGCTTGGGGACATTCCTTAACACTGAAGCTTTCTTT,CASSLGTFLNTEAFF
TRBV5-6,.,.,TRBJ1-3,TGTGCCAGCAGCTCTCCCACGGACGGACACTCAACTGGAAACACCATATATTTT,CASSSPTDGHSTGNTIYF
TRBV19,.,TRBD1,TRBJ2-7,TGTGCCAGTAGTTCTTCGACCCGGACAGGGGGCTACGAGCAGTACTTC,CASSSSTRTGGYEQYF
TRBV7-6,once,TRBD2,TRBJ2-7,TGTGCCAGCAGCTATCGCTCGGGACTAGCGGGGGAGCAGTACTTC,CASSYRSGLAGEQYF
TRBV6-5,.,.,TRBJ2-3,TGTGCCAGCAGTCGCCGGGACACTCGCACAGATACGCAGTATTTT,CASSRRDTRTDTQYF
TRBV2,.,TRBD1,TRBJ1-2,TGTGCCAGCAGTGGGGGCAGGGGGTTGGCCTATGGCTACACCTTC,CASSGGRGLAYGYTF
TRBV6-5,.,.,TRBJ1-5,TGTGCCAGCGCACGTAATAGCAATCAGCCCCAGCATTTT,CASARNSNQPQHF
TRBV6-5,.,TRBD1,TRBJ1-2,TGTGCCAGCAGGGCGACAGGGGAGGGGGTTGGCTACACCTTC,CASRATGEGVGYTF
TRBV20-1,.,.,TRBJ1-4,TGCAGTGCTAGTCCCATAGGGGGACGAAGCAAACTGTTTTTT,CSASPIGGRSKLFF
TRBV24-1,.,.,TRBJ1-2,TGTGCCACCAGTGACTCTGAGACAGGCGGCTATGGCTACACCTTC,CATSDSETGGYGYTF
TRBV7-2,once,TRBD1,TRBJ2-7,TGTGCCAGCAGCCGCCAGACAGGGGGCAAAAACGAGCAGTACTTC,CASSRQTGGKNEQYF
TRBV4-2,few,TRBD1,TRBJ1-2,TGTGCCAGCAGCCAAGAGGGAGGACAGGGGGACGGCTACACCTTC,CASSQEGGQGDGYTF
TRBV19,once,.,TRBJ1-5,TGTGCCAGTAGTTGGGGCAGCAATCAGCCCCAGCATTTT,CASSWGSNQPQHF
TRBV28,few,.,TRBJ2-7,TGTGCCAGCAGTACTTTCCACAGTCTCAGCTCCTACGAGCAGTACTTC,CASSTFHSLSSYEQYF
TRBV3-1/TRBV3-2,.,.,TRBJ1-5,TGTGCCAGCAGCCAAGGAGACAGTCATAGCAATCAGCCCCAGCATTTT,CASSQGDSHSNQPQHF
TRBV28,few,TRBD1,TRBJ1-5,TGTGCCAGCAGTTTCCCGACAGGGTTAAGCAATCAGCCCCAGCATTTT,CASSFPTGLSNQPQHF
TRBV7-8,.,.,TRBJ1-5,TGTGCCAGCAGCCTCGCGGGGGCGGATTATCGCAATCAGCCCCAGCATTTT,CASSLAGADYRNQPQHF
TRBV28,.,.,TRBJ1-1,TGTGCCTGTATCCGGGTCACTGAAGCTTTCTTT,CACIRVTEAFF
TRBV19,.,.,TRBJ2-7,TGTGCCAGTAGTATTGGGGGAGAGGGATCCTACGAGCAGTACTTC,CASSIGGEGSYEQYF
TRBV18,.,TRBD1,TRBJ2-7,TGTGCCAGCTCGCTCAGACAGGGCGCCTACGAGCAGTACTTC,CASSLRQGAYEQYF
TRBV9,.,.,TRBJ2-1,TGTGCCAGCCGCCCAGGGGCTAGCGAGTACAATGAGCAGTTCTTC,CASRPGASEYNEQFF
TRBV3-1/TRBV3-2,.,TRBD1,TRBJ2-7,TGTGCCAGCAGCCGACAGGGAATCTACGAGCAGTACTTC,CASSRQGIYEQYF
TRBV28,.,.,TRBJ1-2,TGTGCCAGCAGTACCAGGATCGGCGGAAACTATGGCTACACCTTC,CASSTRIGGNYGYTF
TRBV19,few,.,TRBJ1-6,TGTGCCAGTAGTATAGCACGGAACCAAGGGCCCCTCCACTTT,CASSIARNQGPLHF
TRBV3-1/TRBV3-2,.,.,TRBJ2-3,TGTGCCAGCACCAATACTCGTAATACGCAGTATTTT,CASTNTRNTQYF
TRBV15,.,.,TRBJ1-5,TGTGCCACCAGCAATTTTAAGGGAAATCAGCCCCAGCATTTT,CATSNFKGNQPQHF
TRBV28,.,TRBD1,TRBJ1-2,TGTGCCAGCAGTTTTGGGACAGGGGGCTATGGCTACACCTTC,CASSFGTGGYGYTF
TRBV14,.,.,TRBJ1-6,TGTGCCAGCAGCCAAGAGGTGGGGGCCCTCCACTTT,CASSQEVGALHF
TRBV28,.,.,TRBJ1-2,TGTGCCAGCAGTCCGTTGGGGGGCAAGGCCTATGGCTACACCTTC,CASSPLGGKAYGYTF
TRBV5-1,.,.,TRBJ2-2,TGCGCCAGCAGCTTGGCAGGGAACACCGGGGAGCTGTTTTTT,CASSLAGNTGELFF
TRBV18,.,.,TRBJ1-2,TGTGCCAGCTCGATCGAGGGTAGCTATGGCTACACCTTC,CASSIEGSYGYTF
TRBV3-1/TRBV3-2,.,TRBD1,TRBJ1-4,TGTGCCAGCAGCCGGCGACAGGGGCGGGCTAATGAAAAACTGTTTTTT,CASSRRQGRANEKLFF
TRBV7-2,once,.,TRBJ1-1,TGTGCCAGCAGCTCCGGCGGGGGATGGAACACTGAAGCTTTCTTT,CASSSGGGWNTEAFF
TRBV24-1,.,.,TRBJ2-7,TGTGCCACCAGTAGGTCGGCCGGATACGAGCAGTACTTC,CATSRSAGYEQYF
TRBV6-2/TRBV6-3,.,TRBD1,TRBJ2-3,TGTGCCAGCAGTCTAAGTCCCGGGACAGGGTTGGGCAACACAGATACGCAGTATTTT,CASSLSPGTGLGNTDTQYF